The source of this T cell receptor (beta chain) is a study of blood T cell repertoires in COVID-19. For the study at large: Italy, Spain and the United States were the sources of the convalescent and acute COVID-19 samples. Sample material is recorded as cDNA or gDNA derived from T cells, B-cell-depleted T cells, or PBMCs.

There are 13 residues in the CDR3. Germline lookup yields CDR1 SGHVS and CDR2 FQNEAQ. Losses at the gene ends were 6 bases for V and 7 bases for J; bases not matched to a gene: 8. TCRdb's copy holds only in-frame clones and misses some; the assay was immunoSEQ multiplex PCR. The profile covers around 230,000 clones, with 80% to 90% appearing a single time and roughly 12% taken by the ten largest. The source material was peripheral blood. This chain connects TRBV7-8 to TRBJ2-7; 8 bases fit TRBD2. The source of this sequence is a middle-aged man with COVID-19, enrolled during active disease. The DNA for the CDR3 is TGTGCCAGCAGGGGACAAGCGGGAGTTGAGCAGTACTTC. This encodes CASRGQAGVEQYF.